The 3 T cell receptor beta chains reported below all come from one sample, sequenced in a study of post-analysis software for immune sequencing data (dated by TCRdb to between 2014 and 2017). What the authors observed across the whole study: Four to six TRBV segments, including TRBV5-6, TRBV5-1 and TRBV20-1, were significantly more frequent in patients than controls.

Their antigens remain unidentified. Receptor libraries were prepared by PCR. Data came from an Illumina HiSeq 2500. To reduce PCR and sequencing biases, unique molecular identifiers were built into the TCR beta cDNA libraries. In TCRdb, the public reads were trimmed at Q25 with fastp and aligned with MiXCR, with productive beta chains retained. Each CDR3 protein gets just one entry, which takes the most common genes and DNA from the rows behind it. Counted in this sample were roughly 540,000 distinct CDR3 sequences; around 34% of them appeared once. The top ten clones comprise 4.5% to 7.5% of the sample. Specimen: blood. These receptors were obtained from a girl younger than 18 with multiple sclerosis.

As concerns this clonotype: A read error may explain this, as a much larger clone is one base away. The rearrangement links TRBV7-2 to TRBJ2-1; the D gene is possibly TRBD2 (5 bases). CDR3 length: 14 residues. Germline V gives CDR1 SGHTA, CDR2 FQGNSA. CDR3 in DNA: TGTGCCGGCAGCTTAGACCCTAGCACGCATGAGCAGTTCTTC. Amino acid sequence: CAGSLDPSTHEQFF. The variable domain in full, completed from reference TRBV7-2 and TRBJ2-1, reads GAGVSQSPSNKVTEKGKDVELRCDPISGHTALYWYRQSLGQGLEFLIYFQGNSAPDKSGLPSDRFSAERTGGSVSTLTIQRTQQEDSAVYLCAGSLDPSTHEQFFGPGTRLTVL.

The table lists this clonotype with a few counts. The CDR3 protein is CASSQETSGKNTGELFF. As DNA, the CDR3 is TGCGCCAGCAGCCAAGAAACTAGCGGGAAGAACACCGGGGAGCTGTTTTTT. This chain uses TRBV4-1 with TRBJ2-2; TRBD2 aligns across 10 bases. Germline assignment: CDR1 MGHRA and CDR2 YSYEKL. The length of the CDR3 is 17 residues. Trimming took 0 bases from V and 1 from J; bases not matched to a gene: 2.

The J gene is TRBJ1-4, the V gene TRBV7-9, with D possibly TRBD1 on 5 matching bases. The germline CDR1 and CDR2 sequences are SEHNR and FQNEAQ (reference sequence). V lost 5 bases and J lost 2, with 15 bases in between. The CDR3 has 16 residues. The CDR3: CASSPGRAGTNEKLFF. CDR3 DNA: TGTGCCAGCAGCCCTGGCCGGGCAGGGACTAATGAAAAACTGTTTTTT.